What follows is one T cell receptor (beta chain) and its context. This record belongs to a study of regulatory T cells in long-lasting Graves disease. Noted time point: newly diagnosed GD, antithyroid drugs for less than 3 months. PBMCs were the source of the RNA used for TCR sequencing. Construction of the TCR beta libraries employed iRepertoire HTBI primers in conjunction with Arm-PCR of CDR3 regions. TCRdb reanalysed the multiplex PCR reads using MiXCR and keeps one entry per CDR3 protein. In the table there are 350,000 to 550,000 distinct CDR3 sequences, 15% to 20% of which are singletons. This CDR3 contains 15 residues. V lost 5 bases and J lost 10; bases outside the gene matches: 12. In germline, CDR1 is MNHEY, CDR2 SMNVEV (reference sequence). These data also featured in a second study, about T cells in Graves' hyperthyroidism and ophthalmopathy. That investigation notes: Newly diagnosed patients aged 18 to 65 had hyperthyroidism of under 2 months' duration. A model of 13 V-J features distinguished ophthalmopathy from stable hyperthyroidism.

This TCR derives from a woman between 18 and 29 years old with Graves disease. The genes are TRBV27 and TRBJ2-1; 9 bases align to TRBD2. Material: peripheral blood mononuclear cells (PBMCs), obtained at new diagnosis, from a patient treated with antithyroid drugs. CDR3 DNA sequence: TGTGCCAGCAGTCCCGGGACTAGCACCCAGGAGGAGCAGTTCTTC. Protein product: CASSPGTSTQEEQFF.